A single sample gave rise to the 22 T cell receptor beta chains below, sequenced in a study of human T cells and chemical hapten exposure. Time point given: patch test 3, about 24 weeks after DPC sensitization. Treatment in this sample: therapeutic diphenylcyclopropenone sensitization with weekly scalp DPC. TCRdb itself ran the RACE reads through MiXCR, one entry per CDR3 protein. The sample has around 70,000 distinct CDR3 sequences, around 10% seen once; the top ten hold 1.4%. The sample here was whole blood, taken in connection with sensitization to the hapten diphenylcyclopropenone (DPC). The receptors stem from a woman in her 50s with alopecia areata. Some clones in this sample may be carry-over from other donors' samples.

This clonotype was counted a few times. The gene calls are TRBV7-2 and TRBJ2-7; 7 bases match TRBD1. The CDR3 consists of 15 residues. Germline CDR1 SGHTA, CDR2 FQGNSA. The V gene end was trimmed by 2 bases and the J gene end by 0 bases; junction bases not matched to a gene: 4. CDR3 in amino acids: CASSLTGASSYEQYF. The CDR3 DNA reads as TGTGCCAGCAGCTTAACAGGGGCTAGCTCCTACGAGCAGTACTTC.

V gene TRBV12-3 or TRBV12-4 combines with J gene TRBJ2-7; D gene unclear. The V and J ends lost 7 bases and 5 bases respectively, with 21 bases between them. The CDR3 consists of 15 residues. This CDR3 is CASTRPGLGSNEQYF. The CDR3, as DNA: TGTGCCAGCACCCGACCGGGCCTTGGGTCCAACGAGCAGTACTTC.

This clonotype has just a few counts. This chain uses TRBV7-2 with TRBJ2-1; D is unclear. The V and J ends lost 4 bases and 14 bases respectively, with 12 bases between them. The germline V gene encodes CDR1 SGHTA and CDR2 FQGNSA. This CDR3 is built from 11 residues. CDR3 nucleotides: TGTGCCAGCAGCTCCATACTCACAAAGTTCTTC. Protein product: CASSSILTKFF.

The chain has TRBV11-2 and TRBJ2-2; the D gene is possibly TRBD1 (5 bases). Trimming took 5 bases from V and 0 from J, leaving 13 bases between them. This CDR3 is 16 amino acids long. Germline V lookup: CDR1 SGHAT, CDR2 FQNNGV. The CDR3 DNA is TGTGCCAGCAGCCCTACAGGACCCACGAACACCGGGGAGCTGTTTTTT. It encodes CASSPTGPTNTGELFF.

On this clonotype: A read error may explain this, as a much larger clone is one base away. The CDR3 region is CASSLHSGRNTGELFF. CDR3 sequence (DNA): TGTGCCAGCAGCCTCCATAGTGGGAGGAACACCGGGGAGCTGTTTTTT. The chain has TRBV27 and TRBJ2-2; D possibly corresponds to TRBD2 (5 bases). Germline CDR1 reads MNHEY; CDR2 reads SMNVEV (reference sequence). The CDR3 spans 16 residues. Trimming pared 6 bases from V and 1 base from J, leaving 15 bases between.

The V call is TRBV18, the J call TRBJ2-1; unclear D gene. The V and J ends lost 1 base and 1 base respectively, with 8 bases between them. Germline loops: CDR1 KGHSH, CDR2 LQKENI. The CDR3 totals 15 residues. The CDR3 region is CASSPQDLSYNEQFF. CDR3 DNA: TGTGCCAGCTCACCACAAGACCTGTCCTACAATGAGCAGTTCTTC.

This clonotype has ten or more counts. The chain employs TRBV18 and TRBJ1-1; 11 nucleotides match TRBD1. CDR3 length equals 13 residues. Germline V gene data show CDR1 as KGHSH and CDR2 as LQKENI. Trimming took 6 bases from V and 8 from J; bases not matched to a gene: 5. The CDR3 is CASSPGQGEEAFF. CDR3 sequence (DNA): TGTGCCAGCTCCCCGGGACAGGGGGAGGAAGCTTTCTTT.

This clonotype was counted at least ten times. This chain uses TRBV5-5 with TRBJ1-5; 9 positions match TRBD1. The ends lost 7 bases at V and 11 bases at J; junction bases unmatched: 7. CDR3 size: 12 residues. Germline V gene data show CDR1 as SGHKS and CDR2 as YYEKEE (reference sequence). CDR3 nucleotide sequence: TGTGCCAGCCACACCGACAGGGGGGCCCAGCATTTT. Protein sequence: CASHTDRGAQHF. The full variable domain, with the rest looked up from reference TRBV5-5 and TRBJ1-5, is DAGVTQSPTHLIKTRGQQVTLRCSPISGHKSVSWYQQVLGQGPQFIFQYYEKEERGRGNFPDRFSARQFPNYSSELNVNALLLGDSALYLCASHTDRGAQHFGDGTRLSIL.

This clonotype has just a few counts. This chain links TRBV7-9 with TRBJ2-3; no clear D. V lost 4 bases and J 2 bases, leaving 10 bases between the germline ends. This CDR3 contains 14 residues. Germline CDR1 and CDR2: SEHNR and FQNEAQ (reference sequence). CDR3 DNA sequence: TGTGCCAGCAGCTCCACTCGGACCACAGATACGCAGTATTTT. Its translation: CASSSTRTTDTQYF.

The V call is TRBV29-1, the J call TRBJ1-1, with D possibly being TRBD1 (6 bases). Deletions cut 4 bases from V and 7 bases from J, with 19 bases between. The CDR3 has 14 amino acids. Germline values: CDR1 SQVTM, CDR2 ANQGSEA. The chain's CDR3 is CSVAFRWEGGEAFF. The CDR3 DNA sequence: TGCAGCGTTGCCTTCAGGTGGGAAGGGGGTGAAGCTTTCTTT. Variable domain in full (rest from reference TRBV29-1 and TRBJ1-1): SAVISQKPSRDICQRGTSLTIQCQVDSQVTMMFWYRQQPGQSLTLIATANQGSEATYESGFVIDKFPISRPNLTFSTLTVSNMSPEDSSIYLCSVAFRWEGGEAFFGQGTRLTVV.

The table lists this clonotype with many counts. The chain combines TRBV15 with TRBJ2-3; D is tentatively TRBD1 or TRBD2 (6 bases each). V was cut by 5 bases and J by 5 bases, with 14 bases left in between. The CDR3 spans 14 residues. Germline V gives CDR1 LNHNV, CDR2 YYDKDF (reference sequence). CDR3 loop: CATSSQGREDTQYF. Written as DNA, the CDR3 is TGTGCCACCAGCTCGCAGGGGCGGGAAGATACGCAGTATTTT. The full variable domain, its missing parts supplied by reference TRBV15 and TRBJ2-3, is DAMVIQNPRYQVTQFGKPVTLSCSQTLNHNVMYWYQQKSSQAPKLLFHYYDKDFNNEADTPDNFQSRRPNTSFCFLDIRSPGLGDTAMYLCATSSQGREDTQYFGPGTRLTVL.

The genes are TRBV28 and TRBJ2-7, with D possibly being TRBD2 (6 bases). The germline V gene encodes CDR1 MDHEN and CDR2 SYDVKM. This CDR3 has 15 amino acids. V lost 8 bases and J 2 bases, leaving 19 bases between the germline ends. CDR3 bases: TGTGCCAGCGTCGCCGAGGGACTTTCCCCCTACGAGCAGTACTTC. It translates to CASVAEGLSPYEQYF.

This clonotype was found a few times. This chain uses TRBV20-1 with TRBJ1-5; D is unclear. Between the trimmed V and J ends, which lost 2 bases and 4 bases, there was a span of 12 bases. CDR3 length: 14 residues. Germline CDR1 reads DFQATT; CDR2 reads SNEGSKA (reference sequence). The CDR3 DNA reads as TGCAGTGCTAGATATCGGGATTCAAATCAGCCCCAGCATTTT. Its translation: CSARYRDSNQPQHF.

This clonotype has only a few counts. The chain links TRBV4-1 to TRBJ2-7; 7 nucleotides agree with TRBD1. CDR1 is MGHRA and CDR2 is YSYEKL in the germline V gene. This CDR3 region has 15 residues. Germline trimming cut 1 base from V and 2 bases from J; bases unmatched to any gene: 5. The CDR3 region is CASSQATGTAYEQYF. Written as DNA, the CDR3 is TGCGCCAGCAGCCAAGCCACCGGGACAGCCTACGAGCAGTACTTC.

This clonotype was seen many times. The chain uses TRBV18 and TRBJ1-5; no clear D. Trimming pared 2 bases from V and 0 bases from J, leaving 8 bases between. The CDR3 runs to 15 residues. The germline V gene encodes CDR1 KGHSH and CDR2 LQKENI. The chain's CDR3 is CASSPIGYSNQPQHF. The CDR3 DNA sequence: TGTGCCAGCTCACCAATAGGATATAGCAATCAGCCCCAGCATTTT.

This clonotype has ten or more counts. The gene calls are TRBV12-3 or TRBV12-4 and TRBJ2-4; no definite D call. CDR3 length: 16 residues. Trimming removed 2 bases from V and 4 bases from J, with 15 bases in between. CDR3 residues: CASSLFRYQAKNIQYF. CDR3 DNA sequence: TGTGCCAGCAGTTTATTTCGCTATCAGGCAAAAAACATTCAGTACTTC.

This clonotype was seen at least ten times. V is TRBV18 and J is TRBJ2-3; TRBD2 matches 11 bases. The CDR3 loop spans 16 amino acids. Germline loops: CDR1 KGHSH, CDR2 LQKENI. The junction had 7 bases not matched to a gene; V was cut back by 3 bases and J by 5 bases. DNA for the CDR3: TGTGCCAGCTCACCGAGTCTAGCGGGGGGCAAAGATACGCAGTATTTT. Its translation: CASSPSLAGGKDTQYF.

This clonotype was seen once. The J gene is TRBJ1-5, the V gene TRBV6-2 or TRBV6-3; D uncertain. V was shortened by 2 bases and J by 2 bases, with 10 bases between the two germline ends. The CDR3 covers 15 residues. In germline, CDR1 is MNHEY, CDR2 SVGEGT. Here the CDR3 reads CASSYPSSGNQPQHF. The CDR3, as DNA: TGTGCCAGCAGTTACCCCAGTTCGGGCAATCAGCCCCAGCATTTT.

This clonotype was found a few times. The CDR3 protein is CASSPGGAGGTQYF. CDR3 DNA sequence: TGTGCCAGCAGTCCAGGGGGCGCAGGAGGGACCCAGTACTTC. This chain links TRBV12-3 or TRBV12-4 with TRBJ2-5; the match to TRBD1 covers 8 bases. V trimming: 5 bases; J trimming: 7 bases; junction bases outside the gene matches: 9. The CDR3 totals 14 residues.

This clonotype was observed a handful of times. The chain employs TRBV5-1 and TRBJ2-3; 7 nucleotides match TRBD1. CDR1 is SGHRS, CDR2 YFSETQ, per germline. The CDR3 is 16 amino acids. The J segment lost 0 bases and the V segment lost 4 bases, leaving 8 bases of the junction unmatched. CDR3 protein: CASSPGGRTSTDTQYF. CDR3 nucleotides: TGCGCCAGCAGCCCAGGGGGAAGAACTAGCACAGATACGCAGTATTTT.

The chain links TRBV15 to TRBJ2-1; 7 bases agree with TRBD2. Germline V gene lookup returns CDR1 LNHNV and CDR2 YYDKDF (reference sequence). The V segment lost 0 bases and the J segment 8 bases; nucleotides outside the gene matches: 7. This CDR3 spans 15 amino acids. The CDR3 spells CATSRDKGSGHEQFF. DNA for the CDR3: TGTGCCACCAGCAGAGATAAGGGTAGCGGGCATGAGCAGTTCTTC. The full variable domain, its missing parts supplied by reference TRBV15 and TRBJ2-1, is DAMVIQNPRYQVTQFGKPVTLSCSQTLNHNVMYWYQQKSSQAPKLLFHYYDKDFNNEADTPDNFQSRRPNTSFCFLDIRSPGLGDTAMYLCATSRDKGSGHEQFFGPGTRLTVL.

The table lists this clonotype with a few counts. The chain has TRBV28 and TRBJ2-1; no reliable D call. V lost 6 bases to trimming and J lost 5 bases, with 2 bases between them. CDR1 MDHEN and CDR2 SYDVKM come from the germline V gene. The CDR3 loop spans 10 amino acids. Here the CDR3 DNA reads TGTGCCAGCAGACACAATGAGCAGTTCTTC. This encodes CASRHNEQFF. Filled out from reference TRBV28 and TRBJ2-1, the complete variable domain reads DVKVTQSSRYLVKRTGEKVFLECVQDMDHENMFWYRQDPGLGLRLIYFSYDVKMKEKGDIPEGYSVSREKKERFSLILESASTNQTSMYLCASRHNEQFFGPGTRLTVL.